This T cell receptor beta chain was sequenced for a study of OX40 agonist ivuxolimab in advanced cancers. Study-level points and caveats: Averaged across samples, CD8+ T cells carried more expanded clones than CD4+ did.

V lost 6 bases and J lost 3, with 18 bases in between. Germline loops: CDR1 KGHSH, CDR2 LQKENI. This CDR3 comprises 15 residues. Comments on this clone: The antigen remains undetermined.

Here immunoSEQ multiplex PCR was the method, and the copy in TCRdb shows in-frame clones only, minus some. The sample lists tens of thousands of clones; about 81% were seen once. The specimen comprised CD4+ or CD8+ T cells sorted from blood, sampled in a trial of the OX40 agonist ivuxolimab. This clonotype was obtained from an adult with an advanced solid tumor such as melanoma, head and neck, liver or kidney cancer. The rearrangement links TRBV18 to TRBJ2-7, with D hard to call. The DNA for the CDR3 is TGTGCCAGCTCTCCTCGGGTACTTCCTATCTACGAGCAGTACTTC. Translated: CASSPRVLPIYEQYF.